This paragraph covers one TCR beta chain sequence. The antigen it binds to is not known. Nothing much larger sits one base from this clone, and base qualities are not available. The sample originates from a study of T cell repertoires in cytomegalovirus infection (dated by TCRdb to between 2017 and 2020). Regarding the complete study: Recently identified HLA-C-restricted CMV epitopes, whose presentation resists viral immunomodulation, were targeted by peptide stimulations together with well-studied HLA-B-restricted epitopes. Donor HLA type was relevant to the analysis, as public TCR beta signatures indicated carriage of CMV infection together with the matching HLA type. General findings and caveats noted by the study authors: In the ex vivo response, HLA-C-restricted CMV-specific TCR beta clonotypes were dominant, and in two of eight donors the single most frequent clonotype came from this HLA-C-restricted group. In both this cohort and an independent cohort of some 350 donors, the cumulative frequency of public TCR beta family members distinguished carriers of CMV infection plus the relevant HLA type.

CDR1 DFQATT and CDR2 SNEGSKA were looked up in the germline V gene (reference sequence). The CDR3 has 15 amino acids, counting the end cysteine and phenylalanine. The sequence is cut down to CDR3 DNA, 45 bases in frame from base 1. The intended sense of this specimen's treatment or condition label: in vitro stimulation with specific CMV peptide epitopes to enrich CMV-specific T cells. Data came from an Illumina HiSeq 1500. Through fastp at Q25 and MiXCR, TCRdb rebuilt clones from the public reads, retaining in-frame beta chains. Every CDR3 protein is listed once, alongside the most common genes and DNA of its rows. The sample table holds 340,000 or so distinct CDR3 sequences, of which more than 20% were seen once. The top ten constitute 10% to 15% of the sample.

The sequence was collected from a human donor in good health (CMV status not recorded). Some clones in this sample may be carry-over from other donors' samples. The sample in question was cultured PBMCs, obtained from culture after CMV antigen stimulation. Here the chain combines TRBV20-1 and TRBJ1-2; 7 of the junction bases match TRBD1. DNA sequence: TGCAGCACACCTCCGGGACAGCCCTTTAACTATGGCTACACCTTC. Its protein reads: CSTPPGQPFNYGYTF.